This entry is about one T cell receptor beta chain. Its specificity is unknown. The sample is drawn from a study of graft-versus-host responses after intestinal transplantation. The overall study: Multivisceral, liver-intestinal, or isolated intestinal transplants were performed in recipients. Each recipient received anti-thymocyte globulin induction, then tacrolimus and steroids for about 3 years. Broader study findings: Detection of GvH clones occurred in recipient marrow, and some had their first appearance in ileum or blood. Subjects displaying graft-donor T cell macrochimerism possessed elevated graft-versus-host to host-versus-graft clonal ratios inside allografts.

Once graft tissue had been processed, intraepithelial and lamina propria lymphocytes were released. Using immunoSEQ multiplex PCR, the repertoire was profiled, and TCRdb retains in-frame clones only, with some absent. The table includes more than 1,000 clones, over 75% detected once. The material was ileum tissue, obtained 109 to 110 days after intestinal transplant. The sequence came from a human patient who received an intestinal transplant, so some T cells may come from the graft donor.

The CDR3 region is CASSQDIPAGVHEQFF. CDR3 bases: TGTGCCAGCAGCCAAGATATTCCAGCGGGAGTCCATGAGCAGTTCTTC. The V gene is TRBV4-2, the J gene TRBJ2-1; 8 bases fit TRBD2. The CDR3 loop spans 16 amino acids. The germline V gene encodes CDR1 LGHNA and CDR2 YNFKEQ. After removal of 0 bases from V and 8 bases from J, the junction contained 9 bases not matched to a gene.